The rows below give T cell receptor beta chains drawn from one sample of a study of blood T cell repertoires in COVID-19. TCRdb's table, derived via immunoSEQ multiplex PCR, lists solely in-frame clones and lacks some. The sample shows around 290,000 clones, nearly 90% of them seen only once. Material: PBMCs or T cells enriched from blood (not recorded which). Receptor source: a woman in her thirties who had recovered from COVID-19. The CDR3 runs from the conserved cysteine through the conserved F or W. The D gene is left open where the match is weak. Size tells how often a clone was seen (once, few, many) or the class of an expanded clone, and some rows leave it out.

clone_size: .; v_call: TRBV7-9; j_call: TRBJ1-4; d_call: .; cdr3_aa: CASSLKMIGVGEKLFF; cdr3_nt: TGTGCCAGCAGCCTTAAGATGATAGGGGTTGGGGAAAAACTGTTTTTT
clone_size: .; v_call: TRBV19; j_call: TRBJ1-3; d_call: .; cdr3_aa: CATRGASGNTIYF; cdr3_nt: TGTGCTACCAGGGGAGCTTCTGGAAACACCATATATTTT
clone_size: few; v_call: TRBV28; j_call: TRBJ2-7; d_call: TRBD2; cdr3_aa: CASTPGAGGRYEQYF; cdr3_nt: TGTGCCAGCACCCCGGGGGCGGGAGGGAGGTACGAGCAGTACTTC
clone_size: .; v_call: TRBV27; j_call: TRBJ2-7; d_call: .; cdr3_aa: CASSLGRAYEQYF; cdr3_nt: TGTGCCAGCAGTTTAGGCAGGGCCTACGAGCAGTACTTC
clone_size: .; v_call: TRBV18; j_call: TRBJ1-3; d_call: .; cdr3_aa: CASSPYIPGSGNTIYF; cdr3_nt: TGTGCCAGCTCACCTTATATCCCGGGCTCTGGAAACACCATATATTTT
clone_size: few; v_call: TRBV6-4; j_call: TRBJ2-1; d_call: TRBD2; cdr3_aa: CASRRREGLYNEQFF; cdr3_nt: TGTGCCAGCCGGAGGCGGGAGGGCCTCTACAATGAGCAGTTCTTC
clone_size: .; v_call: TRBV27; j_call: TRBJ1-5; d_call: .; cdr3_aa: CASSLSDPRHQPQHF; cdr3_nt: TGTGCCAGCAGTTTATCCGACCCGAGGCATCAGCCCCAGCATTTT
clone_size: .; v_call: TRBV9; j_call: TRBJ1-2; d_call: TRBD1; cdr3_aa: CASSVGTGFYGYTF; cdr3_nt: TGTGCCAGCAGCGTAGGGACAGGCTTTTATGGCTACACCTTC
clone_size: .; v_call: TRBV7-2; j_call: TRBJ2-3; d_call: .; cdr3_aa: CASSLVRGAEDTQYF; cdr3_nt: TGTGCCAGCAGCTTAGTCCGGGGGGCAGAAGATACGCAGTATTTT
clone_size: once; v_call: TRBV19; j_call: TRBJ1-5; d_call: .; cdr3_aa: CALGGEPQHF; cdr3_nt: TGTGCGTTAGGGGGGGAGCCCCAGCATTTT
clone_size: .; v_call: TRBV5-4; j_call: TRBJ2-7; d_call: TRBD2; cdr3_aa: CASSSIAGGPYEQYF; cdr3_nt: TGTGCCAGCAGCTCTATAGCGGGCGGACCCTACGAGCAGTACTTC
clone_size: .; v_call: TRBV6-6; j_call: TRBJ1-2; d_call: TRBD1; cdr3_aa: CASSYSTGVTNYGYTF; cdr3_nt: TGTGCCAGCAGTTACTCGACAGGGGTAACTAACTATGGCTACACCTTC
clone_size: .; v_call: TRBV27; j_call: TRBJ1-2; d_call: .; cdr3_aa: CASSSLFPLLGYTF; cdr3_nt: TGTGCCAGCAGTTCTCTCTTTCCCCTTTTGGGCTACACCTTC
clone_size: few; v_call: TRBV7-2; j_call: TRBJ1-2; d_call: .; cdr3_aa: CASSLATGSAGGGYTF; cdr3_nt: TGTGCCAGCAGCTTAGCGACAGGCTCAGCGGGGGGTGGCTACACCTTC
clone_size: .; v_call: TRBV5-4; j_call: TRBJ1-4; d_call: .; cdr3_aa: CASSLRAGNEKLFF; cdr3_nt: TGTGCCAGCAGCTTGCGGGCGGGTAATGAAAAACTGTTTTTT
clone_size: .; v_call: TRBV10-3; j_call: TRBJ1-2; d_call: TRBD1; cdr3_aa: CAISEMDRGNYGYTF; cdr3_nt: TGTGCCATCAGTGAGATGGACAGGGGTAACTATGGCTACACCTTC
clone_size: .; v_call: TRBV24-1; j_call: TRBJ1-2; d_call: .; cdr3_aa: CATSRTGFRDGYTF; cdr3_nt: TGTGCCACCAGTCGTACAGGGTTCAGAGATGGCTACACCTTC
clone_size: .; v_call: TRBV5-1; j_call: TRBJ2-1; d_call: .; cdr3_aa: CASSLLSGHNNEQFF; cdr3_nt: TGCGCCAGCAGCCTACTTAGCGGTCATAACAATGAGCAGTTCTTC
clone_size: .; v_call: TRBV5-1; j_call: TRBJ1-5; d_call: TRBD1; cdr3_aa: CASSTGQERRGNQPQHF; cdr3_nt: TGCGCCAGCAGCACAGGACAGGAACGACGGGGCAATCAGCCCCAGCATTTT
clone_size: .; v_call: TRBV11-2; j_call: TRBJ1-1; d_call: .; cdr3_aa: CASSLRSVVNTEAFF; cdr3_nt: TGTGCCAGCAGCTTACGTTCGGTAGTGAACACTGAAGCTTTCTTT
clone_size: .; v_call: TRBV5-4; j_call: TRBJ1-4; d_call: .; cdr3_aa: CASSLEGLGEKLFF; cdr3_nt: TGTGCCAGCAGCTTGGAGGGACTCGGTGAAAAACTGTTTTTT
clone_size: .; v_call: TRBV2; j_call: TRBJ2-2; d_call: TRBD2; cdr3_aa: CASSVGLAGTGELFF; cdr3_nt: TGTGCCAGCAGCGTTGGGCTAGCGGGGACCGGGGAGCTGTTTTTT
clone_size: .; v_call: TRBV6-5; j_call: TRBJ1-1; d_call: .; cdr3_aa: CASNEAGRNTEAFF; cdr3_nt: TGTGCCAGCAACGAGGCAGGGCGTAACACTGAAGCTTTCTTT
clone_size: .; v_call: TRBV29-1; j_call: TRBJ1-2; d_call: .; cdr3_aa: CSVAGLLANGYTF; cdr3_nt: TGCAGCGTTGCAGGACTCCTGGCTAATGGCTACACCTTC
clone_size: .; v_call: TRBV11-2; j_call: TRBJ1-6; d_call: .; cdr3_aa: CASSLQGDSPLHF; cdr3_nt: TGTGCCAGCAGCTTACAGGGTGATTCACCCCTCCACTTT
clone_size: .; v_call: TRBV24-1; j_call: TRBJ1-6; d_call: TRBD1; cdr3_aa: CATSAGTENSPLHF; cdr3_nt: TGTGCCACCAGCGCCGGGACAGAGAATTCACCCCTCCACTTT
clone_size: .; v_call: TRBV28; j_call: TRBJ1-1; d_call: .; cdr3_aa: CASSRESNTEAFF; cdr3_nt: TGTGCCAGCAGTAGGGAGTCCAACACTGAAGCTTTCTTT
clone_size: .; v_call: TRBV11-2; j_call: TRBJ2-7; d_call: .; cdr3_aa: CASSVNFYQANIPYEQYF; cdr3_nt: TGTGCCAGCAGCGTCAATTTTTATCAGGCTAATATCCCCTACGAGCAGTACTTC